This T cell receptor (beta chain) emerged from a study of T cell responses to AZD1222 COVID-19 vaccine. Study findings and constraints: In a largely white British group with more females than males, clonal diversity was possibly underestimated. Just five to seven people given AZD1222 tested seropositive at baseline. Spike-spanning, vaccine-associated CD4 TCRs were dominant at 160-218 and 743-854.

CDR1 and CDR2 (germline): LNHDA, SQIVND (reference sequence). The CDR3 is 16 residues long. The V and J ends lost 4 bases and 2 bases respectively, with 12 bases between them. Sequenced by immunoSEQ multiplex PCR; TCRdb stores in-frame clones only, minus some. The sample yields about 75,000 clones, around 89% seen once. On this clone itself: Its antigen is unidentified.

The chain carries TRBV19 and TRBJ2-6; D might be TRBD1 (6 bases). This clonotype was obtained from an adult who received the MenACWY meningococcal vaccine as a control. Sequenced material: peripheral blood, taken 28 days after the second dose of the MenACWY control vaccine. The CDR3 nucleotides are TGTGCCAGTAGTAATACAGGGAGACCTGGGGCCAACGTCCTGACTTTC. Its protein product is CASSNTGRPGANVLTF.